This TCR beta chain stems from a study of breast tumors, draining lymph nodes, adjacent tissues. Study-level findings and limits: Tumor T cell lymph node origin was a supported hypothesis, not proven. Tumor repertoires ranked between lymph nodes and nontumor tissue in diversity, with V and J gene preferences.

Using its own MiXCR run on the multiplex PCR reads, TCRdb lists one record per CDR3 protein. The repertoire holds approximately 300,000 distinct CDR3 sequences, with about 30% as singletons. Germline CDR1 is MGHRA and CDR2 is YSYEKL. The CDR3 extends over 12 amino acids. The germline V and J ends were trimmed by 5 bases and 4 bases, with 7 bases remaining between them. Axillary draining lymph nodes of breast cancer patients supplied the node samples. This clonotype has just a few counts. The antigen remains undetermined. A read error is possible here, since a much larger clone lies one base away. Sequenced input: axillary lymph node tissue. J is TRBJ2-3 and V is TRBV4-1; no reliable D call. This TCR was sampled from a female donor with breast cancer. Some clones in this sample may be carry-over from other donors' samples. CDR3 residues: CASSGDADTQYF. The CDR3 bases are TGCGCCAGCAGCGGAGACGCAGATACGCAGTATTTT.